This T cell receptor beta chain was documented in a study of T cell responses to AZD1222 COVID-19 vaccine. The protocol was immunoSEQ multiplex PCR, while the TCRdb copy is restricted to in-frame clones and leaves out a portion. Of approximately 150,000 clones in the sample, around 91% were seen once. Turning to this clone: Its antigen is currently unknown.

General observations from the study: Across the whole spike, CD4 TCRs peaked at regions 160-218 and 743-854.

Germline CDR1 is SGHVS and CDR2 is FQNEAQ. V lost 4 bases to trimming and J lost 2 bases, with 11 bases between them. The CDR3 is made up of 14 amino acids. Here the sequenced sample was peripheral blood, taken 28 days after the second AZD1222 dose. The V and J genes are TRBV7-8 and TRBJ1-1; no reliable D call. The TCR was taken from an adult who received the AZD1222 COVID-19 vaccine. The DNA for the CDR3 is TGTGCCAGCAGCTCCGGACGGACCAACACTGAAGCTTTCTTT. It is translated as CASSSGRTNTEAFF.